A single sample is the source of the 8 T cell receptor beta chains below, sequenced in a study of molecular identifiers for immune sequencing clone quantification. TCRdb recomputed calls from the PCR reads with MiXCR, one row per CDR3 protein. The sample holds a few hundred thousand distinct CDR3 sequences; roughly 24% are singletons and the top ten take 0.74%. The sequenced sample consisted of naive CD8+ T cells from blood, with Jurkat cell RNA spiked in. The subset: FACS-sorted CD8+CD4-CCR7+CD45RA+ naive T cells. All receptors come from a human donor in good health. Some libraries in this study had Jurkat cell RNA spiked in.

This clonotype was counted only a few times. This chain uses TRBV30 with TRBJ2-3; D perhaps matches TRBD2 (5 bases). Germline lookup yields CDR1 GTSNPN and CDR2 SVGIG (reference sequence). Trimming removed 6 bases from V and 3 bases from J, with 19 bases in between. CDR3 length: 15 amino acids. CDR3 amino acids: CACSKRNDLTDTQYF. The CDR3 DNA follows: TGTGCCTGTAGCAAGCGGAACGACCTAACAGATACGCAGTATTTT.

This chain links TRBV19 with TRBJ1-5; possibly TRBD1 for D (5 bases). Trimming left V 7 bases short and J 1 base short, with 11 bases between. CDR3 length equals 14 residues. The germline CDR1 and CDR2 sequences are LNHDA and SQIVND (reference sequence). The CDR3 here is CASNTRGSNQPQHF. The DNA for the CDR3 is TGTGCCAGTAATACTCGGGGGAGCAATCAGCCCCAGCATTTT. The full variable domain, in which reference TRBV19 and TRBJ1-5 provide the parts outside the CDR3, is DGGITQSPKYLFRKEGQNVTLSCEQNLNHDAMYWYRQDPGQGLRLIYYSQIVNDFQKGDIAEGYSVSREKKESFPLTVTSAQKNPTAFYLCASNTRGSNQPQHFGDGTRLSIL.

With respect to this clonotype: This could be a read error, since a much larger clone is one nucleotide away. The V call is TRBV6-5, the J call TRBJ1-5; 7 nucleotides align to TRBD1. Germline trimming cut 2 bases from V and 7 bases from J; bases unmatched to any gene: 5. In germline, CDR1 is MNHEY, CDR2 SVGAGI. The CDR3 is 14 amino acids. The CDR3, as DNA: TGTGCCAGCAGTTACGCGCAGGGGGGGCAGCCCCAGCATTTT. Translation gives CASSYAQGGQPQHF.

This clonotype was seen a single time. A read error may be the cause here, since a much bigger clone is one base away. This chain uses TRBV28 with TRBJ1-5; D is ambiguous. The DNA end lines up better with TRBJ2-3; the J call may be wrong. Germline CDR1 MDHEN, CDR2 SYDVKM. The CDR3 contains 14 residues. CDR3 loop: CASSPPGSNQPQYF. For the CDR3, the DNA is TGTGCCAGCAGTCCACCAGGATCCAATCAGCCCCAGTATTTT.

The rearrangement links TRBV4-2 to TRBJ2-5; 9 bases fit TRBD2. The length of the CDR3 is 18 residues. Losses at the gene ends were 1 base for V and 1 base for J; bases not matched to a gene: 10. Germline lookup yields CDR1 LGHNA and CDR2 YNFKEQ. CDR3 coding DNA: TGTGCCAGCAGCCAAGGGGTGGCGGGGGGGTTCCTCCAAGAGACCCAGTACTTC. Translated: CASSQGVAGGFLQETQYF.

This chain connects TRBV29-1 to TRBJ1-2; the D gene is possibly TRBD1 (5 bases). The germline gives CDR1 SQVTM, CDR2 ANQGSEA. This CDR3 has 13 residues. Trimming removed 7 bases at V and 9 bases at J, with 21 bases between. The CDR3 region is CSAEPTGEPSYTF. Written as DNA, the CDR3 is TGCAGCGCGGAGCCGACGGGGGAGCCAAGCTACACCTTC.

Notes on this clonotype: Possible read error: a much larger clone is one base away. V is TRBV28 and J is TRBJ2-7; weak D call: TRBD2 (7 bases). CDR3 length: 13 amino acids. Germline CDR1 is MDHEN and CDR2 is SYDVKM. V gave up 8 bases and J gave up 5 bases, with 16 bases separating them. This CDR3 reads CASGLEGGDEQYF. In DNA, the CDR3 is TGTGCCAGCGGCCTGGAAGGGGGGGACGAGCAGTACTTC.

About this clonotype: At one end, the junction sequence differs from germline, possibly due to a read error. The chain employs TRBV7-2 and TRBJ2-7; D gene uncertain. Germline values: CDR1 SGHTA, CDR2 FQGNSA. The CDR3 is 12 amino acids. CDR3 protein: CASSLGSCEQYF. The CDR3 DNA follows: TGTGCCAGCAGCTTAGGTTCCTGCGAGCAGTACTTC.